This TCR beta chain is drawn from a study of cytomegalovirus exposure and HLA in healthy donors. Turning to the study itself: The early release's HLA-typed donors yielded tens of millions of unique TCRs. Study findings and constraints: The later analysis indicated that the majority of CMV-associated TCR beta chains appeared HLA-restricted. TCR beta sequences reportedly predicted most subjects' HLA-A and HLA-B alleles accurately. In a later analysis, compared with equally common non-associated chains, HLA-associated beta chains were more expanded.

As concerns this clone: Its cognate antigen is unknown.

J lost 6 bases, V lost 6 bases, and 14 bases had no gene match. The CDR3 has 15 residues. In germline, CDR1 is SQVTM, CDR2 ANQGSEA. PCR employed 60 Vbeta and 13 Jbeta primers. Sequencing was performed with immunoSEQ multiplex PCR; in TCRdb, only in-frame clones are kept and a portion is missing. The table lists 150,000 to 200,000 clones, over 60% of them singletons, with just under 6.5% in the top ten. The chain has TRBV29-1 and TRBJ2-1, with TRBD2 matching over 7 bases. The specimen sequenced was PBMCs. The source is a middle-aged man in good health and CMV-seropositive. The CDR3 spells CSVSARLAEFNEQFF. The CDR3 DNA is TGCAGCGTCAGCGCCCGGCTAGCGGAATTCAATGAGCAGTTCTTC.